A single TCR beta chain is shown here with its context. Its antigen is currently not known. Base qualities are not at hand, and no much larger clone is one base apart. This record belongs to a study of cytomegalovirus exposure and HLA in healthy donors listed by TCRdb under 2017. In the study overall: In an earlier analysis of approximately 500 of the donors, under 300 Gb of sequence data and just under 120 million unique TCR beta sequences from about 180 million T cells were reported. The study aimed to test whether cataloging public T cell receptors could reveal signatures of past pathogen exposure. In a later genetic analysis, genome-wide SNP genotypes for about three fifths of the roughly 670 donors were used, and that subset was treated as a discovery cohort. Roughly 5 DR-DQ haplotypes were treated as single units for association and clustering because of strong linkage in the cohort. About 280 gigabases of sequencing data and around 85 million unique TCR sequences made up an early release that covered several hundred HLA-typed donors. HLA typing included class I and class II loci at four-digit resolution. High-throughput TCR immunosequencing, statistical association of individual TCRs with disease status, and machine learning were combined to predict cytomegalovirus infection status. Using immunosequencing, the study profiled T cell repertoires from around 680 subjects and related those repertoires to cytomegalovirus serostatus. Besides the first cohort of some 670 subjects, a separate validation cohort made up of 90 to 150 different subjects was used. A later analysis re-examined previously published TCR beta repertoires from just over 650 donors and added high-resolution HLA genotyping to investigate patterns of TCR occurrence. In the later analysis, no new phenotypic data were used to find candidate immune exposures; instead, reliance was placed on TCR beta sequences and their occurrence across donors. Of the 398 genotyped donors, roughly 80% fell in the genetic ancestry cluster associated with self-reported Caucasian donors. An earlier analysis of 587 of the donors used high-throughput TCR beta sequencing to judge whether each TCR beta V gene segment behaved as functional or pseudogenic. All discovery cohort repertoires had been generated using a single sequencing platform. Typing coverage differed by locus: A, B, C, DRB1 and DQB1 were typed in roughly 620-630 donors, DQA1 in about 500, DPA1 in around 600, and DPB1 in just under 490. Donor age, sex, ethnicity and CMV serostatus were compiled together with the repertoire data. On average, roughly 240,000 unique TCR beta nucleotide sequences were sequenced per donor among 350 to 400 genotyped donors of the cohort, with approximately 18% of those sequences being non-productive. General study outcomes and caveats: Because HLA typing was unavailable for some donors at each locus, only the typed subset was used in association tests. In an earlier analysis of some 500 of the donors, most TCR beta V segments appeared in productive rearrangements about 87% or about 30% of the time, broadly matching IMGT annotations. Linkage disequilibrium might explain the correlated functional status among segregating V segments, but an unknown experimental factor could not be ruled out. A further reported finding was that TCR beta sequences accurately predicted the HLA-A and HLA-B alleles for most subjects in the first cohort. Sequencing depth was assumed to be roughly uniform across donors in the presence/absence analyses, though that assumption may not hold. In a later analysis, the rate of TCR association differed among HLA loci, with DRB1 alleles having the most associated TCRs and HLA-C alleles having the fewest. According to a later genetic analysis, donors in an Asian-associated ancestry cluster had fewer N-insertions in productive TCRs than the approximately 670-donor mean. The authors suggested that the approach could potentially be generalized to other disease states and immunological phenotypes. While some public TCRs were present in many individuals, most TCR sequences turned up only very rarely across donors. Immune exposure information for the cohort was limited to CMV serostatus. An association between a missense DCLRE1C variant and V-gene and J-gene trimming of TCR beta chains was found in a later genetic analysis and replicated in an independent cohort. Several of the top co-occurrence clusters appeared to be linked to parvovirus B19, influenza, CMV and Epstein-Barr virus, according to a later analysis. Most CMV-associated TCR beta chains appeared to be HLA-restricted in a later analysis, and the HLA associations seemed to be driven largely by CMV exposure. Only TCR beta chains were sequenced in this cohort, and the absence of alpha or paired-chain data limited detectable features. The sequencing pipeline was judged likely to have produced a cluster of highly shared sequence variants as a technical artifact. The study listed 170 or so TCR beta chains as associated with cytomegalovirus. Because counts were too low, some 17 rarely observed V segments, including chromosome 9 orphons, were left out of the earlier analysis of a few hundred of the donors. In a later analysis, HLA-associated TCR beta chains showed more clonal expansion and lower generation probabilities than non-associated chains that were equally common. Three of the identified cytomegalovirus-associated TCR beta chains were confirmed in vitro to be specific for cytomegalovirus antigens. When HLA alleles, especially DR and DQ, strongly co-occurred, TCR associations were difficult to assign to individual alleles. A later analysis associated 15,000 or so TCR beta sequences with specific HLA alleles at a false discovery rate of 0.05. In both the original and validation cohorts, the classifier was reported to diagnose cytomegalovirus status with high specificity and sensitivity. Some IMGT-functional V segments, including TRBV6-2 and TRBV6-3, could not be distinguished by the 87-base-pair reads and were therefore excluded.

Library creation used the immunoSEQ multiplex PCR assay. The multiplex PCR relied on a mix of 60 forward primers for TCR Vbeta segments and 13 reverse primers for TCR Jbeta segments. A multiplex PCR assay on genomic DNA amplified the CDR3 region of rearranged TCR beta genes. The Illumina HiSeq System was used to sequence the amplified TCR beta libraries as 87-base-pair reads. From the authors' description of their analysis: A later analysis tallied tens of millions of unique TCR beta chains across the 610 or so repertoires, and some 10 million of those chains were shared by two or more donors. A nearest-neighbor algorithm error-corrected the raw reads and collapsed the reads into unique sequences, merging closely related sequences to remove PCR and sequencing errors. V, D and J gene segments were assigned by aligning CDR3 sequences to IMGT reference sequences. For a sequence to be retained, a match of at least six nucleotides was required to both a V gene segment and a J gene segment. Rearrangements were classified as productive when the CDR3 lacked stop codons and remained in frame with V and J, and all other rearrangements were classified as non-productive. CDR3 was defined according to IMGT convention as the region running from the second conserved V-encoded cysteine to the conserved J-encoded phenylalanine. In an earlier analysis of approximately 590 of the donors, sequences lacking an unambiguous match to a single V gene segment were excluded. In an earlier analysis of some 590 of the donors, a V segment was called functional when productive rearrangements were above 56.7%, and segregating when the standard deviation between donors exceeded 5%. A statistical classification framework was built to diagnose cytomegalovirus status from the catalog of TCR beta chain sequences. In a later analysis, TCR nucleotide sequences were compared against IMGT/GENE-DB human TR gene sequences so that V and J genes could be assigned. The TCRdist pipeline was used in a later analysis to assign CDR3 sequences and most-parsimonious VDJ recombination scenarios. In a later analysis, every TCR beta chain was defined by the combination of its CDR3 amino acid sequence and its V-gene family, and reads without a unique V-gene family were dropped. To address suspected cross-contamination and a sequencing artifact, a later analysis removed 450 to 700 highly shared, low-generation-probability nucleotide sequences. For each public chain, a later analysis derived a clonal expansion index from normalized ranks of inferred template counts within each repertoire. In a later analysis, generation probabilities were computed using a VDJ recombination model fitted to out-of-frame rearrangements, and the results were checked against IGoR. In a later analysis, hypergeometric tests were used to score TCR-TCR, TCR-HLA and TCR-CMV co-occurrence, with a repertoire-size bias correction applied to TCR pairs. To estimate false discovery rates, a later analysis permuted the HLA or CMV assignments 20 times. A later analysis grouped co-occurring TCRs with DBSCAN, adding TCRdist sequence similarity when clustering within HLA-allele-positive subsets. Repertoires with fewer than 30,000 or more than 120,000 public chains, plus five repertoires with anomalous nucleotide sharing, were excluded from co-occurrence clustering. Held by TCRdb, this immuneACCESS table contains in-frame sequences only and omits some clones. Under half of the omission traces to an unresolved V gene where checked; the cause of the rest is unknown. V, J and clone size were drawn from that table, and D and trimming were deduced from the DNA. Present in this sample are about 160,000 clones, roughly four fifths of which were seen just once. The top ten constitute about 11% of the sample.

The cohort was made up of under 800 healthy bone marrow donors. At the time of sampling, every cohort member was nominally healthy, though immune exposures that went unrecorded were likely present. The donor was CMV seropositive and belonged to the group of more than 250 seropositive cohort members. A peripheral blood sample was collected from each donor, and TCR beta sequencing was performed on peripheral blood mononuclear cells. The Qiagen DNeasy Blood Extraction Kit was used to extract genomic DNA from the blood cell samples. Trimming takes 4 bases from V and 10 bases from J, and the germline ends sit 17 bases apart. Reading from cysteine to phenylalanine, the CDR3 counts 13 amino acids. Just the 39-base CDR3 DNA is kept, in frame starting at base 1. The CDR1 and CDR2 encoded by the germline V gene (reference sequence) are GTSNPN and SVGIG.

The source is a man over 45 in good health and CMV-seropositive. Sequenced: PBMCs. The rearrangement combines TRBV30 with TRBJ2-1; the best D guess is TRBD1, with 6 bases matching. The CDR3 sequence is CAWTLPSGTEQFF. The nucleotide sequence reads as follows: TGTGCCTGGACCCTTCCCTCCGGGACAGAGCAGTTCTTC. Beyond the CDR3, the reference TRBV30 and TRBJ2-1 genes provide the residues; the full variable domain reads: SQTIHQWPATLVQPVGSPLSLECTVEGTSNPNLYWYRQAAGRGLQLLFYSVGIGQISSEVPQNLSASRPQDRQFILSSKKLLLSDSGFYLCAWTLPSGTEQFFGPGTRLTVL.